One and the same sample provided the 12 T cell receptor beta chains below, sequenced in a study of human T cells and chemical hapten exposure. The time point is: patch test 3, about 24 weeks after DPC sensitization. The sample's treatment: therapeutic diphenylcyclopropenone sensitization with weekly scalp DPC. TCRdb used MiXCR to reprocess the RACE reads, holding one entry per CDR3 protein. This sample has 95,000 to 150,000 distinct CDR3 sequences, with about 11% found just once. The input for sequencing was whole blood, taken in connection with sensitization to the hapten diphenylcyclopropenone (DPC). The receptors shown here come from a woman in her forties or fifties with alopecia areata. Some clones in this sample may be carry-over from other donors' samples.

The table lists this clonotype with a few counts. The V gene is TRBV6-2 or TRBV6-3, the J gene TRBJ1-5; unclear D gene. V was clipped by 2 bases and J by 4 bases, with 12 bases between them. CDR1 and CDR2 (germline): MNHEY, SVGEGT. The CDR3 is 15 residues long. DNA for the CDR3: TGTGCCAGCAGTTACCTCCCGAGGGCGAATCAGCCCCAGCATTTT. Its protein product is CASSYLPRANQPQHF.

The CDR3 loop reads CASMTSGYTGELFF. CDR3 bases: TGCGCCAGTATGACTAGCGGTTACACCGGGGAGCTGTTTTTT. V usage is TRBV10-2 and J usage is TRBJ2-2; 9 bases are a match to TRBD2. Germline CDR1 and CDR2: WSHSY and SAAADI. Losses at the gene ends were 9 bases for V and 3 bases for J; bases not matched to a gene: 5. The CDR3 sequence is 14 residues long.

The sample holds a few counts of this clonotype. This chain connects TRBV12-3 or TRBV12-4 to TRBJ1-6; 7 bases agree with TRBD1. CDR3 size: 17 residues. After removal of 5 bases from V and 4 bases from J, the junction contained 11 bases not matched to a gene. CDR3 sequence: CASSGGTAWGYNSPLHF. DNA of the CDR3: TGTGCCAGCAGTGGAGGGACAGCGTGGGGGTATAATTCACCCCTCCACTTT.

This chain links TRBV4-1 with TRBJ1-5, with D unclear. This CDR3 region has 16 residues. CDR1 is MGHRA, CDR2 YSYEKL, per germline. V was trimmed by 0 bases and J by 7 bases, leaving 16 bases between them. In DNA form, the CDR3 reads TGCGCCAGCAGCCAAGAAGTGGCCCATGAGCAACAGCCCCAGCATTTT. Its translation is CASSQEVAHEQQPQHF.

The chain links TRBV9 to TRBJ2-5; D may be TRBD1 or TRBD2 (5 bases each). Germline CDR1 reads SGDLS; CDR2 reads YYNGEE. V was trimmed by 3 bases and J by 5 bases, leaving 17 bases between them. The CDR3 sequence is 15 residues long. The CDR3 DNA reads TGTGCCAGCAGCGCATCCGGGACGGCGGTGGAGACCCAGTACTTC. As protein: CASSASGTAVETQYF.

The chain couples TRBV2 to TRBJ2-1; 7 bases line up with TRBD2. CDR3 size: 14 residues. With V trimmed by 6 bases and J by 6 bases, 8 bases remained unmatched. Germline CDR1 reads SNHLY; CDR2 reads FYNNEI. CDR3 loop: CASSRGREGNEQFF. The DNA of the CDR3 is TGTGCCAGCAGCCGCGGGAGAGAGGGCAATGAGCAGTTCTTC.

The V call is TRBV6-1, the J call TRBJ2-3, with D unresolved. The CDR3 is made up of 15 amino acids. Trimming took off 7 bases at V and 0 bases at J, with 14 bases between the two ends. Looked up from germline, CDR1 is MNHNS and CDR2 is SASEGT. The DNA for the CDR3 is TGTGCCAGCAAGGGATTTTCCTCTAGCACAGATACGCAGTATTTT. Its translation is CASKGFSSSTDTQYF.

This clonotype has just a few counts. The V and J genes are TRBV21-1 and TRBJ2-1; TRBD1, as called in the table, went unchecked against the DNA. TRBV21-1 is shown as a pseudogene. The CDR3 runs 19 residues. In nucleotides, the CDR3 is TGTGCCAGCAGCAACCGGGACGGGTCTTCCCGGCACTTAAACAATGAGCAGTTCTTC. Protein product: CASSNRDGSSRHLNNEQFF.

This clonotype has at least ten counts. The rearrangement links TRBV29-1 to TRBJ2-6; D remains ambiguous. Germline assignment: CDR1 SQVTM and CDR2 ANQGSEA. The length of the CDR3 is 14 residues. Trimming stripped 2 bases from V and 0 bases from J, with 5 bases between. DNA for the CDR3: TGCAGCGTTGAAACCGTCTCTGGGGCCAACGTCCTGACTTTC. Residues: CSVETVSGANVLTF.

A few counts support this clonotype. J is TRBJ1-1 and V is TRBV5-5, with 7 bases aligning to TRBD1. Germline-derived CDR1 and CDR2 are SGHKS and YYEKEE (reference sequence). This CDR3 is 16 amino acids long. The V gene end was trimmed by 0 bases and the J gene end by 4 bases; junction bases not matched to a gene: 9. The CDR3 sequence is CASSLGTRGSGTEAFF. For the CDR3, the DNA is TGTGCCAGCAGCTTGGGGACCAGGGGGTCAGGCACTGAAGCTTTCTTT.

This clonotype came up a few times. The chain links TRBV9 to TRBJ2-5; possible D gene TRBD2, 6 bases. Germline values: CDR1 SGDLS, CDR2 YYNGEE. The CDR3 is 14 residues long. V was shortened by 0 bases and J by 5 bases, with 11 bases between the two germline ends. The CDR3 spells CASSVGGAGETQYF. CDR3 coding DNA: TGTGCCAGCAGCGTAGGAGGGGCGGGGGAGACCCAGTACTTC.

The chain has TRBV20-1 and TRBJ1-5, with D perhaps matching TRBD1 (5 bases). The germline CDR1 and CDR2 sequences are DFQATT and SNEGSKA (reference sequence). Trimming cost V 3 bases and J 2 bases, with 23 bases left between them. This CDR3 spans 18 amino acids. The CDR3 spells CSASRAGSVRIGNQPQHF. The DNA for the CDR3 is TGCAGTGCTAGTCGGGCAGGGAGCGTGAGGATTGGCAATCAGCCCCAGCATTTT.